Following are 30 T cell receptor beta chains from one sample sequenced in a study of spatial heterogeneity in lung cancer. Time point denoted: sample taken at primary tumor resection. Extraction of whole RNA from tumor, nontumor lung or frozen PBMC preceded unsorted sequencing. TCRdb reprocessed the 5' RACE reads with MiXCR, giving one entry per CDR3 protein. The sample records about 14,000 distinct CDR3 sequences, 10% being singletons. The sample in question was PBMCs, obtained at surgery. These receptors were collected from a male donor with early-stage non-small cell lung cancer.

V is TRBV7-6 and J is TRBJ1-6; D remains ambiguous. This CDR3 contains 13 residues. Germline assignment: CDR1 SGHVS and CDR2 FNYEAQ. Between the trimmed V and J ends, which lost 0 bases and 8 bases, there was a span of 5 bases. This CDR3 is CASSLAEDSPLHF. CDR3 nucleotides: TGTGCCAGCAGCTTAGCGGAGGATTCACCCCTCCACTTT.

This clonotype was observed a handful of times. The chain links TRBV5-1 to TRBJ2-2; D may be TRBD1 (6 bases). This CDR3 has 13 amino acids. Between the trimmed V and J ends, which lost 4 bases and 4 bases, there was a span of 8 bases. CDR1 and CDR2 (germline): SGHRS, YFSETQ. The CDR3 is CASSPDSTGELFF. CDR3 nucleotides: TGCGCCAGCAGCCCGGACAGCACCGGGGAGCTGTTTTTT.

This clonotype is labeled medium-sized. The chain carries TRBV20-1 and TRBJ1-5; D not certain. Germline V gene data show CDR1 as DFQATT and CDR2 as SNEGSKA (reference sequence). CDR3 length equals 13 residues. The V and J ends lost 5 bases and 3 bases respectively, with 11 bases between them. Here the CDR3 reads CSARRRNNQPQHF. CDR3 DNA sequence: TGCAGTGCTCGAAGGAGAAACAATCAGCCCCAGCATTTT.

This clonotype was observed at least ten times. V usage is TRBV27 and J usage is TRBJ2-5; TRBD2 matches at 12 bases. The length of the CDR3 is 17 residues. J gave up 0 bases and V 4 bases, and 6 bases lay outside the gene matches. The V gene's germline CDR1 is MNHEY and CDR2 SMNVEV (reference sequence). CDR3 nucleotides: TGTGCCAGCAGTTCCGAATGGACTAGCGGGGACCAAGAGACCCAGTACTTC. Translation: CASSSEWTSGDQETQYF.

This clonotype was detected many times. CDR3 residues: CASSVMTGTGGTDTQYF. The DNA for the CDR3 is TGTGCCAGCAGTGTTATGACCGGGACAGGGGGCACAGATACGCAGTATTTT. This chain joins TRBV28 and TRBJ2-3; 10 bases agree with TRBD1. Germline V gene sequence: CDR1 MDHEN, CDR2 SYDVKM. This CDR3 spans 17 amino acids. Trimming at V came to 5 bases and at J to 1 base, leaving 9 bases not matched to a gene.

There are many counts of this clonotype. The chain employs TRBV7-7 and TRBJ2-3; D perhaps matches TRBD2 (6 bases). In germline, CDR1 is SSHAT, CDR2 FNYEAQ (reference sequence). CDR3 size: 14 residues. The germline V and J ends were trimmed by 5 bases and 4 bases, with 13 bases remaining between them. Written as DNA, the CDR3 is TGTGCCAGCAGCCCTAACCCGGGGGCAGATACGCAGTATTTT. It translates to CASSPNPGADTQYF.

The table lists this clonotype with many counts. The chain recombines TRBV10-2 with TRBJ2-3, with TRBD1 matching over 7 bases. CDR3 length equals 14 residues. V shed 9 bases and J 0 bases; nucleotides not matched to a gene: 6. Germline loops: CDR1 WSHSY, CDR2 SAAADI. The CDR3 spells CARGDSASTDTQYF. As DNA, the CDR3 is TGCGCCAGGGGGGACAGCGCTAGCACAGATACGCAGTATTTT.

This clonotype was seen many times. The chain links TRBV6-2 or TRBV6-3 to TRBJ2-3; TRBD2 matches at 11 bases. CDR3 size: 15 residues. The germline CDR1 and CDR2 sequences are MNHEY and SVGEGT. The V gene end was trimmed by 5 bases and the J gene end by 4 bases; junction bases not matched to a gene: 5. This CDR3 is CASSRLAGTADTQYF. In nucleotides, the CDR3 is TGTGCCAGCAGTCGACTAGCGGGAACAGCAGATACGCAGTATTTT.

This clonotype has a count of ten or more. This rearrangement joins TRBV6-2 or TRBV6-3 to TRBJ1-5; D unclear. In germline, CDR1 is MNHEY, CDR2 SVGEGT. V was cut by 3 bases and J by 5 bases, with 8 bases left in between. The CDR3 sequence is 13 residues long. CDR3 amino acids: CASSYRHHQPQHF. CDR3 in DNA: TGTGCCAGCAGTTATCGACACCATCAGCCCCAGCATTTT.

This clonotype was seen repeatedly, ten times or more. The chain has TRBV7-6 and TRBJ1-1; 10 bases line up with TRBD1. In germline, CDR1 is SGHVS, CDR2 FNYEAQ. The CDR3 consists of 13 residues. Germline trimming cut 5 bases from V and 5 bases from J; bases unmatched to any gene: 2. The CDR3: CASSPGQGTEAFF. The CDR3 nucleotides read TGTGCCAGCAGCCCGGGACAGGGGACTGAAGCTTTCTTT.

At least ten counts were recorded for this clonotype. V gene TRBV30 combines with J gene TRBJ2-2; a possible D gene is TRBD2 (6 bases). Germline values: CDR1 GTSNPN, CDR2 SVGIG (reference sequence). V lost 0 bases to trimming and J lost 1 base, with 12 bases between them. The CDR3 sequence is 16 residues long. The CDR3: CAWSVLGGVNTGELFF. Here the CDR3 DNA reads TGTGCCTGGAGTGTACTTGGCGGGGTGAACACCGGGGAGCTGTTTTTT.

In its sample, this clonotype was seen many times. The chain joins TRBV2 to TRBJ2-7; D remains ambiguous. Trimming removed 7 bases from V and 2 bases from J, with 9 bases in between. Germline CDR1 is SNHLY and CDR2 is FYNNEI. The CDR3 is 12 residues long. CDR3 region: CASTLNAYEQYF. CDR3 coding DNA: TGTGCCAGCACCTTGAATGCCTACGAGCAGTACTTC.

This sequence joins TRBV12-3 or TRBV12-4 and TRBJ1-2; 7 bases map to TRBD1. This CDR3 region has 14 residues. The ends lost 5 bases at V and 1 base at J; junction bases unmatched: 4. CDR3 protein: CASSGDSYNYGYTF. In DNA form, the CDR3 reads TGTGCCAGCAGTGGGGACAGTTATAACTATGGCTACACCTTC.

This clonotype was counted ten times or more. J is TRBJ1-5 and V is TRBV5-6; D unresolved. The ends were cut back, 1 base at V and 0 bases at J, with 5 bases in the middle. Germline-derived CDR1 and CDR2 are SGHDT and YYEEEE. The CDR3 totals 14 residues. The CDR3 coding sequence is TGTGCCAGCAGCTTGTACAGTAGCAATCAGCCCCAGCATTTT. It codes for CASSLYSSNQPQHF.

This clonotype was detected ten times or more. This chain uses TRBV20-1 with TRBJ2-7; D possibly corresponds to TRBD1 (5 bases). V lost 3 bases and J lost 0, with 6 bases in between. Germline V CDR1 and CDR2: DFQATT, SNEGSKA (reference sequence). The CDR3 length is 12 residues. The CDR3, as DNA: TGCAGTGCTAGTAGGGGCTCCTACGAGCAGTACTTC. Protein sequence: CSASRGSYEQYF.

At least ten counts were recorded for this clonotype. The CDR3 DNA follows: TGTGCCAGCAGCTTGGAAACAGGGAACTACGAGCAGTACTTC. Translating it yields CASSLETGNYEQYF. The chain employs TRBV5-4 and TRBJ2-7; TRBD1 is a possible D gene (6 bases). V dropped 0 bases and J dropped 3 bases, with 10 bases sitting between them. Germline V lookup: CDR1 SGHNT, CDR2 YYREEE (reference sequence). The CDR3 spans 14 residues.

The rearrangement joins TRBV20-1 to TRBJ2-1; no reliable D call. V lost 0 bases and J lost 3, with 12 bases in between. Germline V lookup: CDR1 DFQATT, CDR2 SNEGSKA (reference sequence). The CDR3 is 15 residues long. DNA of the CDR3: TGCAGTGCTAGAGAATCACTAATTAACTACAATGAGCAGTTCTTC. Translation gives CSARESLINYNEQFF.

This clonotype showed up just a few times. The chain uses TRBV29-1 and TRBJ2-1; D might be TRBD1 (5 bases). Germline lookup yields CDR1 SQVTM and CDR2 ANQGSEA. The V and J ends lost 4 bases and 2 bases respectively, with 18 bases between them. The CDR3 extends over 16 amino acids. CDR3 sequence (DNA): TGCAGCGTTGTGAGAATAGGGGCCGGCGCCTACAATGAGCAGTTCTTC. Amino acid sequence: CSVVRIGAGAYNEQFF.

This clonotype was counted many times. This rearrangement joins TRBV3-1 to TRBJ2-2; the D gene is possibly TRBD1 (6 bases). Looked up from germline, CDR1 is LGHDT and CDR2 is YNNKEL (reference sequence). CDR3 length: 18 residues. Trimming stripped 0 bases from V and 5 bases from J, with 19 bases between. CDR3 DNA: TGTGCCAGCAGCCAAGAATCAGGGGCCCGTCCGTGGACCGGGGAGCTGTTTTTT. Protein sequence: CASSQESGARPWTGELFF.

In this sample, this clonotype is medium-sized. The CDR3 sequence is CASSSKSTDTQYF. DNA for the CDR3: TGTGCCAGCAGTTCCAAGAGCACAGATACGCAGTATTTT. The genes are TRBV27 and TRBJ2-3, with D hard to call. The germline V gene has CDR1 MNHEY and CDR2 SMNVEV (reference sequence). Deletions cut 4 bases from V and 0 bases from J, with 5 bases between. The CDR3 has 13 amino acids.

This clonotype has at least ten counts. This chain connects TRBV25-1 to TRBJ2-5; D remains ambiguous. CDR1 and CDR2 (germline): MGHDK, SYGVNS. The CDR3 runs to 15 residues. Trimming removed 3 bases from V and 0 bases from J, with 11 bases in between. The CDR3 nucleotides are TGTGCCAGCAGTGATGACTTCAGGTACCAAGAGACCCAGTACTTC. Translated, it gives CASSDDFRYQETQYF.

The chain uses TRBV7-2 and TRBJ2-1; D is unclear. CDR3 length: 11 amino acids. CDR1 is SGHTA and CDR2 is FQGNSA in the germline V gene. CDR3 protein: CALADYNEQFF. Here the CDR3 DNA reads TGTGCGTTGGCAGACTACAATGAGCAGTTCTTC.

This clonotype has a count of ten or more. This chain uses TRBV28 with TRBJ2-7, with a possible D match to TRBD2 (5 bases). Trimming took 5 bases from V and 8 from J, leaving 13 bases between them. Per the germline V gene, CDR1 is MDHEN and CDR2 is SYDVKM. The CDR3 is 12 amino acids. CDR3 nucleotide sequence: TGTGCCAGCAGTCTCCGGACGGGGAAGCAGTACTTC. Its protein product is CASSLRTGKQYF.

This clonotype appeared many times. For the CDR3, the DNA is TGCAGTGCCTTGGGACAGGGGAGGGAGACCCAGTACTTC. It yields the protein CSALGQGRETQYF. This rearrangement joins TRBV20-1 to TRBJ2-5; TRBD1 aligns across 10 bases. Germline lookup yields CDR1 DFQATT and CDR2 SNEGSKA (reference sequence). Trimming cost V 6 bases and J 5 bases; bases outside gene matches: 6. The CDR3 loop spans 13 amino acids.

The sample holds many counts of this clonotype. J is TRBJ2-7 and V is TRBV19; D not certain. The ends were cut back, 3 bases at V and 0 bases at J, with 9 bases in the middle. Germline values: CDR1 LNHDA, CDR2 SQIVND (reference sequence). This CDR3 spans 14 amino acids. The CDR3 DNA reads as TGTGCCAGTAGTATCGCATCGAGCTCCTACGAGCAGTACTTC. It translates to CASSIASSSYEQYF.

Many counts were recorded for this clonotype. This chain connects TRBV30 to TRBJ1-5, with 8 nucleotides matching TRBD1. V shed 0 bases and J 7 bases; nucleotides not matched to a gene: 5. Germline CDR1 GTSNPN, CDR2 SVGIG (reference sequence). The CDR3 runs 14 residues. The DNA of the CDR3 is TGTGCCTGGAGTGTACCAGGGGGCAGGCAGCCCCAGCATTTT. This encodes CAWSVPGGRQPQHF. Filled out from reference TRBV30 and TRBJ1-5, the complete variable domain reads SQTIHQWPATLVQPVGSPLSLECTVEGTSNPNLYWYRQAAGRGLQLLFYSVGIGQISSEVPQNLSASRPQDRQFILSSKKLLLSDSGFYLCAWSVPGGRQPQHFGDGTRLSIL.

CDR3 sequence reads: CATSRDFGKTEAFF. The CDR3 bases are TGTGCCACCAGCAGAGATTTCGGGAAGACTGAAGCTTTCTTT. V gene TRBV15 combines with J gene TRBJ1-1; D is undetermined. The germline V gene encodes CDR1 LNHNV and CDR2 YYDKDF (reference sequence). Trimming cost V 0 bases and J 5 bases, with 10 bases left between them. The CDR3 has 14 amino acids.

This clonotype was observed many times. The CDR3 DNA reads as TGTGCCAGCAGTTACGACAGGGGTGGCAATCAGCCCCAGCATTTT. Amino acids: CASSYDRGGNQPQHF. The chain employs TRBV6-2 or TRBV6-3 and TRBJ1-5, with TRBD1 identical over 8 bases. The CDR3 sequence is 15 residues long. V lost 2 bases to trimming and J lost 2 bases; unmatched junction nucleotides: 2. Germline CDR1 and CDR2: MNHEY and SVGEGT.

This clonotype was observed at least ten times. V is TRBV2 and J is TRBJ1-4, with D unresolved. Deletions cut 5 bases from V and 3 bases from J, with 4 bases between. This CDR3 contains 12 residues. Germline V gene sequence: CDR1 SNHLY, CDR2 FYNNEI. CDR3 in DNA: TGTGCCAGCAGTCTTCCTAATGAAAAACTGTTTTTT. Its protein is CASSLPNEKLFF.

In this sample, this clonotype turned up many times. J is TRBJ2-7 and V is TRBV28; D gene ambiguous. This CDR3 has 14 amino acids. The germline V gene encodes CDR1 MDHEN and CDR2 SYDVKM. V was shortened by 4 bases and J by 2 bases, with 12 bases between the two germline ends. In nucleotides, the CDR3 is TGTGCCAGCAGTTATCAGCGTAACCCCTACGAGCAGTACTTC. Protein: CASSYQRNPYEQYF.